The T cell receptor beta chain under discussion was sequenced for a study of Graves' ophthalmopathy and Graves' hyperthyroidism. Overall study context: Researchers obtained peripheral blood at initial diagnosis, before any treatment had begun. Study findings and constraints: Blood contained most expanded thyroid clonotypes exceeding 0.001 frequency.

RNA transcripts were the source from which TCR beta CDR3 regions were amplified. The authors performed first-round RT-PCR with HTBI primers and then a second-round multiplex PCR. TCRdb fed the multiplex PCR reads into MiXCR, producing one record per CDR3 protein. The repertoire holds some 350,000 distinct CDR3 sequences, with roughly 15% as singletons. The CDR3 contains 13 residues. The V end was cut by 2 bases, the J end by 5 bases, with 10 bases between. At least ten counts were recorded for this clonotype. Its antigen remains unknown. Orbital computed tomography and thyroid ultrasound, along with TRAb, serum thyroxine and clinical symptoms, underpinned diagnosis.

The chain uses TRBV12-3 or TRBV12-4 and TRBJ2-7; D is perhaps TRBD1 (6 bases). The sample comprised peripheral blood. This receptor was obtained from an adult woman with stable Graves' hyperthyroidism. In nucleotides, the CDR3 is TGTGCCAGCAGTTTAACAGGGTTGGACGAGCAGTACTTC. Its protein product is CASSLTGLDEQYF.